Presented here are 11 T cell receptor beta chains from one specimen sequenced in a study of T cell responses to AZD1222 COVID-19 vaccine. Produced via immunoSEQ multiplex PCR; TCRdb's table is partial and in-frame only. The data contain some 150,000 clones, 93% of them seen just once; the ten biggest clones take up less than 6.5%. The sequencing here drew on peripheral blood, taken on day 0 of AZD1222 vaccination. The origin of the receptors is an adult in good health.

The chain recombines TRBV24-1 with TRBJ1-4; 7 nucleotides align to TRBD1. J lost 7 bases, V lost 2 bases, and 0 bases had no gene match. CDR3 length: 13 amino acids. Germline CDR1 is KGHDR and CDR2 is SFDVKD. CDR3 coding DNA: TGTGCCACCAGTGATTCAGGGGGTGAAAAACTGTTTTTT. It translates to CATSDSGGEKLFF.

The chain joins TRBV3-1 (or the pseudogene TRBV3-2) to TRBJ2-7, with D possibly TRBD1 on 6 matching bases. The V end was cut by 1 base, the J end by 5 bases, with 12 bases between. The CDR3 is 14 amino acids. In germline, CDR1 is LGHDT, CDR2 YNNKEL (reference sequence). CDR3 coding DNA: TGTGCCAGCAGCCAAGGGGGCAGGGGCCACGAGCAGTACTTC. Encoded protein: CASSQGGRGHEQYF.

The CDR3, as DNA: TGTGCCAGCTCCGGCCCGGGACGGTATAATTCACCCCTCCACTTT. It codes for CASSGPGRYNSPLHF. The chain uses TRBV6-5 and TRBJ1-6; D perhaps matches TRBD1 (5 bases). Germline CDR1 and CDR2: MNHEY and SVGAGI. The CDR3 spans 15 residues. V was cut by 8 bases and J by 4 bases, with 15 bases left in between.

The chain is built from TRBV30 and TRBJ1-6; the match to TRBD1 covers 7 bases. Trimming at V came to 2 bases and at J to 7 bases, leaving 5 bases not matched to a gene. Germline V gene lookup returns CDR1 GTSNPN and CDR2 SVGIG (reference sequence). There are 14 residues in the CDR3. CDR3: CAWSKGTENSPLHF. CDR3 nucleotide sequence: TGTGCCTGGAGTAAAGGGACAGAGAATTCACCCCTCCACTTT.

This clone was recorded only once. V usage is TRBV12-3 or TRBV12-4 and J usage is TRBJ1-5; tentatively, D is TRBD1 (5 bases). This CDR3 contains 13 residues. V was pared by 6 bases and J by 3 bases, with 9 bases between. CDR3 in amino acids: CASSGDPNQPQHF. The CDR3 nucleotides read TGTGCCAGCAGCGGGGACCCCAATCAGCCCCAGCATTTT.

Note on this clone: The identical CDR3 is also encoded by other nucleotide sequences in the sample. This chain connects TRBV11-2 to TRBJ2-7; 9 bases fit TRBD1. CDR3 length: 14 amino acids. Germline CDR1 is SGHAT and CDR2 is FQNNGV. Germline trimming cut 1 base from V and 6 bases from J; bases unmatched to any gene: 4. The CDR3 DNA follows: TGTGCCAGCAGCTTAGGGACAGGGGTCCCCGAGCAGTACTTC. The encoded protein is CASSLGTGVPEQYF.

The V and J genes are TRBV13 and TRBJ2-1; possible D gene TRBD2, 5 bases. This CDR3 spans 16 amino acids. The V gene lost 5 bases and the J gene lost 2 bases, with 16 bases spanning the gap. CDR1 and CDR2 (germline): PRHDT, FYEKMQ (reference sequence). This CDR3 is CASSREGTVPYNEQFF. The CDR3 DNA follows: TGTGCCAGCAGCCGCGAGGGTACGGTGCCCTACAATGAGCAGTTCTTC.

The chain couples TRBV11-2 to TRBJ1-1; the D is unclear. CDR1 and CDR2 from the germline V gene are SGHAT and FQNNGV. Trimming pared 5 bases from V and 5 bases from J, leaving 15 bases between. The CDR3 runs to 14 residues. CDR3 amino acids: CASSPSHGGTEAFF. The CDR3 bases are TGTGCCAGCAGCCCCAGTCATGGAGGGACTGAAGCTTTCTTT.

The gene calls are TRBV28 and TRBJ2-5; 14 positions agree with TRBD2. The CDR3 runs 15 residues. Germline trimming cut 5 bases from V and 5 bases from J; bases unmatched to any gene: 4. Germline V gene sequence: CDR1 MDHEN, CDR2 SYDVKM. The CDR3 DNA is TGTGCCAGCAGTAAGGGACTAGCGGGAGATGAGACCCAGTACTTC. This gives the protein CASSKGLAGDETQYF. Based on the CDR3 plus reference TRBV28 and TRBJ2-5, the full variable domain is DVKVTQSSRYLVKRTGEKVFLECVQDMDHENMFWYRQDPGLGLRLIYFSYDVKMKEKGDIPEGYSVSREKKERFSLILESASTNQTSMYLCASSKGLAGDETQYFGPGTRLLVL.

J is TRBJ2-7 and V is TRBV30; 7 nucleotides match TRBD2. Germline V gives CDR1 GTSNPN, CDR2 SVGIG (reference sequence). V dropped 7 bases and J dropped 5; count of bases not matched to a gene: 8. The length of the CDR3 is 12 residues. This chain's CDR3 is CALGGGYHEQYF. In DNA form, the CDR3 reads TGTGCCTTGGGGGGGGGATACCACGAGCAGTACTTC. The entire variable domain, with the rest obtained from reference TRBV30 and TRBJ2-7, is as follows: SQTIHQWPATLVQPVGSPLSLECTVEGTSNPNLYWYRQAAGRGLQLLFYSVGIGQISSEVPQNLSASRPQDRQFILSSKKLLLSDSGFYLCALGGGYHEQYFGPGTRLTVT.

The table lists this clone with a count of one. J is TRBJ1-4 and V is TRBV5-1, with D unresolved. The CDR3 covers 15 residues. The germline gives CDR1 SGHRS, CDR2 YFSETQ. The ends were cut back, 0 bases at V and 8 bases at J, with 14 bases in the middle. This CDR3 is CASSLAPAPPEKLFF. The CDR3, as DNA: TGCGCCAGCAGCTTGGCTCCCGCTCCTCCGGAAAAACTGTTTTTT.